This T cell receptor (beta chain) was recovered during a study of blood T cell repertoires in COVID-19 (dated by TCRdb to 2019 to 2021). With respect to the entire study: Collaborator samples came from the United States, Italy and Spain and covered acute and convalescent phases of COVID-19. The material from the prospective study consisted of cDNA or gDNA derived from T cells, B-cell-depleted T cells, or PBMCs. The dataset comprised deeply sampled blood TCRbeta repertoires from subjects exposed to, actively infected with, or recovered from COVID-19. The repertoires were released in a freely available public database intended as a resource for research on the immune response to SARS-CoV-2. The samples were drawn from the first 160 participants of the ongoing ImmuneRACE study and from over 950 subjects provided by 6 global collaborators. Sample metadata almost always included a de-identified subject ID, COVID-19 status, age in years and sex. Where available, HLA class I and class II types were obtained from metadata supplied by the sample provider rather than from assay-based typing.

Details on this clone: Its antigen is unknown. The input lacks base qualities; no much larger clone sits a single base away.

Reading the germline V gene (reference sequence) gives CDR1 MNHEY and CDR2 SMNVEV. V gives up 5 bases and J gives up 3 bases, and the segment between their germline ends measures 8 bases. There are 13 amino acids in the CDR3, from cysteine to phenylalanine inclusive. Just CDR3 DNA is preserved here, 39 bases in frame from base 1. TCRbeta CDR3 regions were amplified from genomic DNA using the immunoSEQ Assay, a bias-controlled multiplex PCR. As for how the authors treated the data: Within the assay, amplification of reference gene primers was used to estimate how many nucleated cells each sample contained. To quantify the absolute abundance of each unique TCRbeta CDR3 rearrangement, sequence reads were collapsed and filtered. For each sample, productive Simpson clonality was calculated by taking the square root of Simpson's diversity index across productive rearrangements. The table was pulled from immuneACCESS by TCRdb, which kept in-frame rearrangements only. Such tables lose some clones; where checked, under half of the loss comes from unresolved V genes, and the rest has no known cause. V, J and clone size are taken as reported in that table, and D and trimming were inferred from the DNA itself. The sample profile shows about 290,000 clones; roughly 86% of them were found once. Jointly, the top ten make up around 10% of the sample.

The research as a whole found: The amount of clinical and demographic metadata varied by source and participant and was provided uncurated.

One collaborating source in Seattle enrolled patients during active infection and followed them longitudinally through the course of disease. The collaborating institutions used their own protocols to collect whole blood in K2EDTA tubes. For TCRbeta analysis, collaborator samples were shipped as frozen whole blood, as isolated PBMCs, or as DNA extracted from either sample type. The receptor's source is a woman younger than 45 with COVID-19, enrolled during active disease. The sequenced material came from peripheral blood. The chain uses TRBV27 and TRBJ1-5; possibly the D gene is TRBD1, per 6 matching bases. The CDR3 region: CASSNRANQPQHF. The nucleotide sequence is TGTGCCAGCAGTAACAGGGCCAATCAGCCCCAGCATTTT.